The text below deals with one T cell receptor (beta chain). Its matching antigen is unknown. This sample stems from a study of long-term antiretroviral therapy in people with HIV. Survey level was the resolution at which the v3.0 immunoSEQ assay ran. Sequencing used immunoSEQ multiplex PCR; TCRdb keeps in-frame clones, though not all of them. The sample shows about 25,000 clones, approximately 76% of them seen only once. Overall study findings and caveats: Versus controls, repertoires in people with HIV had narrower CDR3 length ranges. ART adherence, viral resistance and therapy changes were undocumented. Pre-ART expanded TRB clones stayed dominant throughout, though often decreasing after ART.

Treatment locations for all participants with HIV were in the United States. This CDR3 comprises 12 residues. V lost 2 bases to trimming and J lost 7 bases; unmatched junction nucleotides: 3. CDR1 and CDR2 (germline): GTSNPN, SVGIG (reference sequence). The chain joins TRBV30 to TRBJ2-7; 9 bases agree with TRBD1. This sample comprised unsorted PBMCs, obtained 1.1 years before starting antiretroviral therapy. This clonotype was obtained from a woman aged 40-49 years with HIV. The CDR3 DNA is TGTGCCTGGAGTACAGGGGGCCGAGAGCAGTACTTC. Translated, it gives CAWSTGGREQYF.